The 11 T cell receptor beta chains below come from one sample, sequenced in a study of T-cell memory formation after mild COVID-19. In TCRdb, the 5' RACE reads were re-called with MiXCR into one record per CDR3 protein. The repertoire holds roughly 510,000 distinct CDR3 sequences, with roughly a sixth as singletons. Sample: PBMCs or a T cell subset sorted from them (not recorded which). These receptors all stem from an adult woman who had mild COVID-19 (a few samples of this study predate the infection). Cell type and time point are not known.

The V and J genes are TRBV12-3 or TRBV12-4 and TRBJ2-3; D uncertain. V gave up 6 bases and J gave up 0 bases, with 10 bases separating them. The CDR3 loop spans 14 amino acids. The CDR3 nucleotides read TGTGCCAGCAGCTCGACTGACAGCACAGATACGCAGTATTTT. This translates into CASSSTDSTDTQYF.

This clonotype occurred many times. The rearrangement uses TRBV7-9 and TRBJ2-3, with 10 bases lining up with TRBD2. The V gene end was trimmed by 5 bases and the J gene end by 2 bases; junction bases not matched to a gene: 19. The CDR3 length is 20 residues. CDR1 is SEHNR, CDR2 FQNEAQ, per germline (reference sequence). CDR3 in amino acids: CASSKNNWGGLAALTDTQYF. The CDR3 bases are TGTGCCAGCAGCAAAAATAACTGGGGAGGACTAGCGGCACTCACAGATACGCAGTATTTT. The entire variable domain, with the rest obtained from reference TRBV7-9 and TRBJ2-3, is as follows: DTGVSQNPRHKITKRGQNVTFRCDPISEHNRLYWYRQTLGQGPEFLTYFQNEAQLEKSRLLSDRFSAERPKGSFSTLEIQRTEQGDSAMYLCASSKNNWGGLAALTDTQYFGPGTRLTVL.

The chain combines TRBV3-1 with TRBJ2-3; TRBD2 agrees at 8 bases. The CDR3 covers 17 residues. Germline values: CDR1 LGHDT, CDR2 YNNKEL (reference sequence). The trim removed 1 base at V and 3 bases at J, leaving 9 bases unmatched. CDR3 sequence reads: CASSQVKAGVYTDTQYF. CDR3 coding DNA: TGTGCCAGCAGCCAAGTTAAAGCGGGGGTATATACAGATACGCAGTATTTT.

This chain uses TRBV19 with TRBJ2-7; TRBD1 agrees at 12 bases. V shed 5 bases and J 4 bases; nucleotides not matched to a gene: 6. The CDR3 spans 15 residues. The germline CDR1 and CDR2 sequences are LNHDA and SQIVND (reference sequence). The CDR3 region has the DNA TGTGCCAGTAGTTGGGACAGGGGGCTAAATTACGAGCAGTACTTC. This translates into CASSWDRGLNYEQYF.

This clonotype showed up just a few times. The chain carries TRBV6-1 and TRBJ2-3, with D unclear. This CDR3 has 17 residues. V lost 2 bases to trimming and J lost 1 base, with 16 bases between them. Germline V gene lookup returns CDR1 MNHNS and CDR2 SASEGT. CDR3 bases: TGTGCCAGCAGTGAAAGAAAAGGACCGGGCGGCACAGATACGCAGTATTTT. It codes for CASSERKGPGGTDTQYF.

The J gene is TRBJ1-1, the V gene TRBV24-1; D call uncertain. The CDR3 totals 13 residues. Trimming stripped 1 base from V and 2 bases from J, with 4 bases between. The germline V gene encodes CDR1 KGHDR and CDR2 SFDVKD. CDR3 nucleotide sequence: TGTGCCACCAGTGATTTCGGCAACACTGAAGCTTTCTTT. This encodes CATSDFGNTEAFF.

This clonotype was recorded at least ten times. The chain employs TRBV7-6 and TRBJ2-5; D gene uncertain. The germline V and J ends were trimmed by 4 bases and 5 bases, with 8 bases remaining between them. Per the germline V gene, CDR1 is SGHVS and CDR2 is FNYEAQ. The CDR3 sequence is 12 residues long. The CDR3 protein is CASSSLGETQYF. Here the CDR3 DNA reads TGTGCCAGCAGCTCTCTGGGCGAGACCCAGTACTTC.

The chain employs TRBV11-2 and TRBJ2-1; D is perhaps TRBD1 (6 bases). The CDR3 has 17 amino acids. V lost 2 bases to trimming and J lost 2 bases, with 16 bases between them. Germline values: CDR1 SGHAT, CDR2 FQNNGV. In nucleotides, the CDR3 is TGTGCCAGCAGCTTAAGGGGGATTGGTAGGACCTACAATGAGCAGTTCTTC. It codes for CASSLRGIGRTYNEQFF.

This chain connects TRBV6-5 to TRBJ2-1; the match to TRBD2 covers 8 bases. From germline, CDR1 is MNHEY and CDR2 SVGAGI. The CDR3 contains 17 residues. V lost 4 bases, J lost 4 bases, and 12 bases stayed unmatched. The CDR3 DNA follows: TGTGCCAGCAGTTTAAAGGCTCCGGGACTAGGATACAATGAGCAGTTCTTC. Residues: CASSLKAPGLGYNEQFF.

The CDR3 sequence is CASRARPDGTQYF. The CDR3 DNA sequence: TGTGCCAGCAGAGCCCGGCCTGATGGGACCCAGTACTTC. This rearrangement joins TRBV6-5 to TRBJ2-5; D unresolved. The CDR3 consists of 13 residues. V was cut by 6 bases and J by 7 bases, with 15 bases left in between. Germline-derived CDR1 and CDR2 are MNHEY and SVGAGI.

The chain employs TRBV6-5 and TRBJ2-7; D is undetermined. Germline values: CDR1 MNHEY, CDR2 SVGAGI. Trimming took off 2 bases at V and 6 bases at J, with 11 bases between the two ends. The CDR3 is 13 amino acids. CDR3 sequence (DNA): TGTGCCAGCAGTTACCGGGCGCGCTCCGAGCAGTACTTC. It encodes CASSYRARSEQYF.